The clone carrying this TCR beta chain is a singleton in its sample. Original processing methods: Amplification of reference gene primers was used by the study to estimate nucleated cell counts. Data came from immunoSEQ multiplex PCR; TCRdb stores just in-frame clones and leaves some out. V and J calls plus clone size are reproduced from that table; the DNA served to infer D and trimming. The table has over 110,000 clones, over 75% seen once. This sample was taken from a study of blood T cell repertoires in COVID-19. Germline CDR1 is SNHLY and CDR2 is FYNNEI. CDR3 size: 14 residues. The J segment lost 3 bases and the V segment lost 6 bases, leaving 4 bases of the junction unmatched.

This chain links TRBV2 with TRBJ1-1; 10 positions agree with TRBD1. Sequencing was done on a sample of PBMCs or T cells enriched from blood (not recorded which). This clonotype was sampled from a man aged 50 or older in a cohort exposed to, infected with or recovered from COVID-19 (not recorded which). CDR3 nucleotide sequence: TGTGCCAGCAGCCGGGACAGGGGCGACACTGAAGCTTTCTTT. It is translated as CASSRDRGDTEAFF.